Listed below are T cell receptor beta chains from one sample, sequenced in a study of beta chain features in type 1 diabetes. Profiling relied on immunoSEQ multiplex PCR, and the TCRdb table lists in-frame clones only, not all of them. The table records under 850,000 clones, 13% of them present only once. The sample taken for sequencing was naive CD4+ T cells from blood. Source of these receptors: a man between 18 and 29 years old with type 1 diabetes. CDR3s include the opening cysteine and the closing phenylalanine or tryptophan. The D gene is left open where the match is weak. Expanded clones get a size class; other rows say once, few or many, or leave the size out.

clone size	D gene	V gene	J gene	CDR3 protein	CDR3 DNA
few	TRBD1	TRBV18	TRBJ2-3	CASSPNRDRGLTDTQYF	TGTGCCAGCTCACCAAACCGGGACAGGGGGCTCACAGATACGCAGTATTTT
.	TRBD1	TRBV18	TRBJ2-7	CASSPPGQLYEQYF	TGTGCCAGCTCACCACCGGGACAGCTCTACGAGCAGTACTTC
.	.	TRBV5-1	TRBJ2-5	CASTTTGAFSQETQYF	TGCGCCAGCACCACAACGGGGGCGTTCAGCCAAGAGACCCAGTACTTC
few	.	TRBV6-1	TRBJ1-6	CASSEAGRGYSPLHF	TGTGCCAGCAGTGAAGCGGGCAGGGGTTATTCACCCCTCCACTTT
.	.	TRBV30	TRBJ2-1	CAWRAGWSYNEQFF	TGTGCCTGGAGGGCAGGCTGGTCCTACAATGAGCAGTTCTTC
few	.	TRBV30	TRBJ2-7	CAWRLQGISYEQYF	TGTGCCTGGAGGCTACAGGGAATCTCCTACGAGCAGTACTTC
.	.	TRBV18	TRBJ2-7	CASSPLTPGVHYEQYF	TGTGCCAGCTCACCCCTAACGCCCGGCGTGCATTACGAGCAGTACTTC
few	TRBD1	TRBV30	TRBJ2-6	CASTGGSGANVLTF	TGTGCCAGTACAGGGGGCTCTGGGGCCAACGTCCTGACTTTC
.	TRBD1	TRBV30	TRBJ2-1	CAWSVQGGHNEQFF	TGTGCCTGGAGTGTACAAGGGGGCCACAATGAGCAGTTCTTC
.	.	TRBV13	TRBJ2-5	CASSQGATSGVGTQYF	TGTGCCAGCAGCCAAGGGGCTACCTCCGGGGTAGGGACCCAGTACTTC
.	TRBD1	TRBV28	TRBJ1-2	CASSLPTGNYGYTF	TGTGCCAGCAGTTTACCGACAGGGAACTATGGCTACACCTTC
.	.	TRBV4-2	TRBJ2-1	CASSQDFGGTYNEQFF	TGTGCCAGCAGCCAAGACTTCGGCGGAACATACAATGAGCAGTTCTTC
few	.	TRBV27	TRBJ2-1	CASSLEDQAYNEQFF	TGTGCCAGCAGCCTGGAAGACCAAGCCTACAATGAGCAGTTCTTC
.	.	TRBV30	TRBJ1-6	CAWSQQGRAGSYNSPLHF	TGTGCCTGGAGTCAACAGGGCAGGGCGGGCTCCTATAATTCACCCCTCCACTTT
.	.	TRBV25-1	TRBJ1-1	CASSEFGGLENTEAFF	TGTGCCAGCAGTGAATTTGGGGGGCTAGAGAACACTGAAGCTTTCTTT
few	TRBD1	TRBV28	TRBJ2-3	CASSLMHFIPGQLTDTQYF	TGTGCCAGCAGCCTCATGCACTTCATTCCGGGACAGCTCACAGATACGCAGTATTTT
few	.	TRBV2	TRBJ1-6	CASIGFQEIVGPLHF	TGTGCCAGCATCGGGTTTCAGGAGATTGTAGGACCCCTCCACTTT
.	.	TRBV2	TRBJ2-2	CASRATANTGELFF	TGTGCCAGCAGGGCGACTGCGAACACCGGGGAGCTGTTTTTT
few	.	TRBV4-1	TRBJ2-5	CASSQPGQNLQETQYF	TGCGCCAGCAGCCAACCCGGACAGAACCTCCAAGAGACCCAGTACTTC
few	TRBD1	TRBV6-5	TRBJ2-7	CASSYRDRDYEQYF	TGTGCCAGCAGTTACCGGGACAGGGACTACGAGCAGTACTTC
.	TRBD1	TRBV30	TRBJ1-5	CAWSSRTGGIDQPQHF	TGTGCCTGGAGTTCCCGGACAGGGGGAATCGATCAGCCCCAGCATTTT
.	.	TRBV28	TRBJ1-2	CASSFSGLVYGYTF	TGTGCCAGCAGTTTCTCGGGACTGGTTTATGGCTACACCTTC
few	TRBD1	TRBV5-4	TRBJ1-1	CASSLGTGFGNTEAFF	TGTGCCAGCAGCCTCGGGACAGGGTTTGGGAACACTGAAGCTTTCTTT
few	TRBD1	TRBV7-9	TRBJ1-5	CASSLGPGGQPQHF	TGTGCCAGCAGCTTAGGGCCAGGGGGTCAGCCCCAGCATTTT
few	TRBD1	TRBV28	TRBJ2-1	CASRVTGGGSEQFF	TGTGCCAGCAGAGTGACAGGGGGAGGGAGTGAGCAGTTCTTC
few	.	TRBV7-9	TRBJ1-2	CASSPSGAGIGYTF	TGTGCCAGCAGCCCCTCGGGGGCAGGGATTGGCTACACCTTC
few	.	TRBV13	TRBJ2-1	CASTLRGKGSYNEQFF	TGTGCCAGCACCCTTAGGGGGAAGGGCTCCTACAATGAGCAGTTCTTC
few	.	TRBV6-6	TRBJ2-1	CASTSVPDSGDEQFF	TGTGCCAGCACCTCCGTTCCCGACTCCGGGGATGAGCAGTTCTTC
.	.	TRBV6-1	TRBJ2-3	CASSESLASSTDTQYF	TGTGCCAGCAGTGAAAGTCTAGCGTCTAGCACAGATACGCAGTATTTT
.	.	TRBV6-1	TRBJ1-1	CASSEGTVMNTEAFF	TGTGCCAGCAGTGAAGGGACAGTTATGAACACTGAAGCTTTCTTT
.	.	TRBV19	TRBJ1-2	CASSFRDGGYGYTF	TGTGCCAGTAGTTTCCGGGACGGAGGCTATGGCTACACCTTC
few	TRBD1	TRBV19	TRBJ1-2	CASSGQGSSYGYTF	TGTGCCAGTAGTGGACAGGGGTCAAGCTATGGCTACACCTTC
few	.	TRBV29-1	TRBJ1-1	CSVEGRVEAFF	TGCAGCGTTGAGGGGCGGGTCGAAGCTTTCTTT
.	.	TRBV5-6	TRBJ1-2	CASSFAQVPSYGYTF	TGTGCCAGCAGCTTTGCGCAGGTCCCATCCTATGGCTACACCTTC
.	.	TRBV27	TRBJ2-7	CASSLSGQSYEQYF	TGTGCCAGCAGTTTATCCGGACAATCCTACGAGCAGTACTTC
.	TRBD1	TRBV30	TRBJ1-1	CAWTRQGDTEAFF	TGTGCCTGGACACGACAGGGGGACACTGAAGCTTTCTTT
few	.	TRBV2	TRBJ1-2	CASGGPNYGYTF	TGTGCCAGCGGTGGCCCTAACTATGGCTACACCTTC
few	.	TRBV30	TRBJ1-1	CAWSGSGTEAFF	TGTGCCTGGAGCGGAAGTGGCACTGAAGCTTTCTTT
few	TRBD1	TRBV10-3	TRBJ1-1	CAISETGELNEAFF	TGTGCCATCAGTGAGACAGGGGAGCTCAACGAAGCTTTCTTT
few	TRBD1	TRBV10-3	TRBJ1-1	CAISDYRGNTEAFF	TGTGCCATCAGTGACTACAGGGGAAACACTGAAGCTTTCTTT
few	TRBD1	TRBV6-6	TRBJ1-2	CASSFDRDSFYGYTF	TGTGCCAGCAGTTTCGATCGGGACAGCTTCTATGGCTACACCTTC
few	.	TRBV18	TRBJ2-3	CASSQLPDTQYF	TGTGCCAGCTCACAGCTTCCAGATACGCAGTATTTT
.	.	TRBV28	TRBJ1-1	CASTLVGQGGTEAFF	TGTGCCAGCACCCTCGTCGGCCAGGGAGGCACTGAAGCTTTCTTT
few	TRBD2	TRBV9	TRBJ2-2	CASSVGTRANTGELFF	TGTGCCAGCAGCGTAGGGACTAGGGCGAACACCGGGGAGCTGTTTTTT
few	TRBD2	TRBV5-1	TRBJ2-5	CASSQLFLAGETQYF	TGCGCCAGCAGCCAACTATTCCTAGCGGGTGAGACCCAGTACTTC
few	TRBD1	TRBV11-3	TRBJ2-2	CASTLSRDRGTTGELFF	TGTGCCAGCACCTTATCCCGGGACAGGGGGACCACCGGGGAGCTGTTTTTT
few	.	TRBV27	TRBJ1-5	CASSLFRGAYQPQHF	TGTGCCAGCAGTTTATTCCGGGGGGCATATCAGCCCCAGCATTTT
.	.	TRBV7-9	TRBJ1-1	CASIRTAHMNTEAFF	TGTGCCAGCATTCGGACAGCTCATATGAACACTGAAGCTTTCTTT
.	TRBD1	TRBV19	TRBJ2-5	CASSTGTGGETQYF	TGTGCCAGTAGTACTGGGACAGGGGGAGAGACCCAGTACTTC
few	.	TRBV5-4	TRBJ2-2	CASSWARANTGELFF	TGTGCCAGCAGCTGGGCACGCGCGAACACCGGGGAGCTGTTTTTT
few	.	TRBV30	TRBJ2-3	CAWSDRHLAPQYF	TGTGCCTGGAGTGACCGCCACTTGGCTCCCCAGTATTTT
few	.	TRBV7-2	TRBJ1-6	CASSLVNSPLHF	TGTGCCAGCAGCTTAGTGAATTCACCCCTCCACTTT